This TCR beta chain comes out of a study of blood T cell repertoires in COVID-19. Clones were read by immunoSEQ multiplex PCR, and TCRdb kept only the in-frame ones, dropping some. Of 95,000 to 120,000 clones in the sample, just under 90% were seen once. Trimming shortened V by 5 bases and J by 5 bases, and 12 bases separated the two germline ends. The length of the CDR3 is 13 residues. The source material was peripheral blood. This TCR was sampled from a woman in her 50s with acute or convalescent COVID-19. The V gene is TRBV12-3 or TRBV12-4, the J gene TRBJ2-5, with D perhaps TRBD1 (6 bases). The CDR3 sequence: CASSPTGWETQYF. The CDR3 nucleotides read TGTGCCAGCAGTCCCACAGGGTGGGAGACCCAGTACTTC.